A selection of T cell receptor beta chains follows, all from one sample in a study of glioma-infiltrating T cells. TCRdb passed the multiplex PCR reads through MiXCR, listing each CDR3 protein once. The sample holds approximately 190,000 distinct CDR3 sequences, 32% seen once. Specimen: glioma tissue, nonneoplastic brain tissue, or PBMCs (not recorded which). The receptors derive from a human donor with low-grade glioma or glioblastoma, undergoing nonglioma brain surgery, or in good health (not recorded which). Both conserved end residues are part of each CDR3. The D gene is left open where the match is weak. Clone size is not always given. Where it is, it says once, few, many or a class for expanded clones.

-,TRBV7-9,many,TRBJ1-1,TGTGCCAGCAGCTTTATCGGGCGAACTGAAGCTTTCTTT,CASSFIGRTEAFF
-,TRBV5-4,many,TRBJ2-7,TGTGCCAGCAGACCCGACCCCTACGAGCAGTACTTC,CASRPDPYEQYF
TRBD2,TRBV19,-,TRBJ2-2,TGTGCCAGTACCACCGGGACTAGATACACCGGGGAGCTGTTTTTT,CASTTGTRYTGELFF
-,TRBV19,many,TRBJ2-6,TGTGCCAGTAGTATTATCAGGAGCTCTGGGGCCAACGTCCTGACTTTC,CASSIIRSSGANVLTF
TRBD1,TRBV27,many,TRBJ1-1,TGTGCCAGCAGTATGACAGGGCTAGGCACTGAAGCTTTCTTT,CASSMTGLGTEAFF
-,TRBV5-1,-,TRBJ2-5,TGCGCCAGCAGGGACGTTGGGGGGTGGCAAGAGACCCAGTACTTC,CASRDVGGWQETQYF
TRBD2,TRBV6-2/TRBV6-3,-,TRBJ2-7,TGTGCCAGCAGACTAGCGGGTTCGCACGAGCAGTACTTC,CASRLAGSHEQYF
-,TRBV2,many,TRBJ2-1,TGTGCCAGCAGTGAAGAGGGTCAGAAGGAGTTCTTC,CASSEEGQKEFF
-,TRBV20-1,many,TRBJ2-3,TGCAGTGCTCCCCTCCCCGCTGGCACAGATACGCAGTATTTT,CSAPLPAGTDTQYF
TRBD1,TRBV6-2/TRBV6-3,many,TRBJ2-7,TGTGCCAGCGGACAGGGGGGGACATACGAGCAGTACTTC,CASGQGGTYEQYF